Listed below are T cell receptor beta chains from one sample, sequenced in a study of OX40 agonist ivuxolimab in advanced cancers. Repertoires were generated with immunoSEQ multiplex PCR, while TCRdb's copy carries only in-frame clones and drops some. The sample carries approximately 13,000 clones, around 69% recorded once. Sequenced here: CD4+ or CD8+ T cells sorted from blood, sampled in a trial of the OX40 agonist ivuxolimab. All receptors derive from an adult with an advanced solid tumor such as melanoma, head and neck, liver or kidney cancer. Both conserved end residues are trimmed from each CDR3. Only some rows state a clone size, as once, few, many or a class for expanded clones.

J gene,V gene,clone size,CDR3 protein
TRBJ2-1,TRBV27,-,ASSLWGDEQF
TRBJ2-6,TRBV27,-,ASRPQEFISRANVLT
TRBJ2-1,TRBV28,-,ASRRDGGYNEQF
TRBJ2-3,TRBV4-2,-,ASSRSGLAGVSFTDTQY
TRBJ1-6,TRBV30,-,AWVPSYRVFGSPLH
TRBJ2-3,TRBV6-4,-,ASSNGQGSTDTQY
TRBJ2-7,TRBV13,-,ASSLEGGHSYEQY
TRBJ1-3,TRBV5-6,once,ASSLGSGNTIY
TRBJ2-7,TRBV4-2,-,ASSRPNRYEQY
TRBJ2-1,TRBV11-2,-,ASSLGLSLYNEQF
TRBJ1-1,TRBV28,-,ASSLGGMGEAF
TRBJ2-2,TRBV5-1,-,ASSLAGGTGGPSGSTGELF
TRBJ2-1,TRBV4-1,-,ASSQVGSSYNEQF
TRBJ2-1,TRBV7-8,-,ASSVATSNEQF
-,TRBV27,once,ASSLVWGTGYYEQY